This TCR beta chain was sequenced for a study of blood T cell repertoires in COVID-19. V shed 6 bases and J 0 bases; nucleotides not matched to a gene: 7. Germline lookup yields CDR1 ENHRY and CDR2 SYGVKD. The CDR3 loop spans 16 amino acids. Produced via immunoSEQ multiplex PCR; TCRdb's table is partial and in-frame only. The sample has some 150,000 clones; more than 75% are singletons. The chain employs TRBV10-3 and TRBJ2-1; 8 positions agree with TRBD2. The receptor comes from a human donor with acute or convalescent COVID-19. The donor label of this sample is uncertain. Sequencing used peripheral blood. In nucleotides, the CDR3 is TGTGCCATCAGCACAACTAGCGGTAGCTCCTACAATGAGCAGTTCTTC. Encoded protein: CAISTTSGSSYNEQFF.